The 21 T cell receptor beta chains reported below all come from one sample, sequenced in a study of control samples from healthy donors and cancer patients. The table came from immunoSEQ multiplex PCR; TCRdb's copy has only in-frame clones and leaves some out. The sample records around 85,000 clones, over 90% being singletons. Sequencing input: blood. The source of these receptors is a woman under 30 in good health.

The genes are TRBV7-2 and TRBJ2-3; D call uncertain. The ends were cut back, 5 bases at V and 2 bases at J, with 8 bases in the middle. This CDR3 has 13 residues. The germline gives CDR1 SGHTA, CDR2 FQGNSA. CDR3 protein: CASSRIITDTQYF. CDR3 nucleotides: TGTGCCAGCAGCCGAATAATCACAGATACGCAGTATTTT.

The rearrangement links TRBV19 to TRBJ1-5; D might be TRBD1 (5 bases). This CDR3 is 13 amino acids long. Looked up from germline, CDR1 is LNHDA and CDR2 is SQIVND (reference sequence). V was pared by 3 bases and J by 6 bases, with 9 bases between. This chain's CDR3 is CASSIDRGQPQHF. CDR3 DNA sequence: TGTGCCAGTAGTATTGACAGAGGTCAGCCCCAGCATTTT.

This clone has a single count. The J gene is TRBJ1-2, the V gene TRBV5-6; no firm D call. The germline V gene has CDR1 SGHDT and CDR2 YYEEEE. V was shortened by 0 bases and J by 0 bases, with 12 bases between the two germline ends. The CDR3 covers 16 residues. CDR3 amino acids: CASSLVPGRTNYGYTF. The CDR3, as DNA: TGTGCCAGCAGCTTGGTTCCAGGTAGGACTAACTATGGCTACACCTTC.

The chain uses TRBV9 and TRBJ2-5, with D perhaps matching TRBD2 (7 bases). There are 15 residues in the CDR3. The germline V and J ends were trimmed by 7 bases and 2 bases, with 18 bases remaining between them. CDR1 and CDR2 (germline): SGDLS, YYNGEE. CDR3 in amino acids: CASCSGGSGQETQYF. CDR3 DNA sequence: TGTGCCAGCTGCTCGGGGGGCAGCGGACAAGAGACCCAGTACTTC.

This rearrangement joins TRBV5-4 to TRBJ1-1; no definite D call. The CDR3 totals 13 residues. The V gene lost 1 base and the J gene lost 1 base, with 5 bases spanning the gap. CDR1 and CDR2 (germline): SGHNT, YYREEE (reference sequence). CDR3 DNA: TGTGCCAGCAGCTTGATCGGGAACACTGAAGCTTTCTTT. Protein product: CASSLIGNTEAFF.

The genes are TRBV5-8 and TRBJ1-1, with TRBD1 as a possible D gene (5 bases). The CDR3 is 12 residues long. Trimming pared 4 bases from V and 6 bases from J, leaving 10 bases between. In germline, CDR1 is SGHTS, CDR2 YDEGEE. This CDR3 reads CASSRPGPEAFF. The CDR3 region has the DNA TGTGCCAGCAGCCGCCCGGGACCTGAAGCTTTCTTT.

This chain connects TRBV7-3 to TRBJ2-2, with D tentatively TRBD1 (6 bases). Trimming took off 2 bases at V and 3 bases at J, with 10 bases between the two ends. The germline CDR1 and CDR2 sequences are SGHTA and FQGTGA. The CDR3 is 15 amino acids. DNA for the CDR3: TGTGCCAGCAGCTTAGTAAAGGGGGACACCGGGGAGCTGTTTTTT. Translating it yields CASSLVKGDTGELFF.

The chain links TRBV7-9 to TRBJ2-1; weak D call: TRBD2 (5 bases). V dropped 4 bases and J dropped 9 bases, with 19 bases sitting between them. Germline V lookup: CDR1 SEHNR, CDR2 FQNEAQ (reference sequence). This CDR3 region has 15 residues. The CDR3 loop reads CASSSQRLWGGEQFF. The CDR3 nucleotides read TGTGCCAGCAGCTCCCAGCGGCTCTGGGGTGGTGAGCAGTTCTTC.

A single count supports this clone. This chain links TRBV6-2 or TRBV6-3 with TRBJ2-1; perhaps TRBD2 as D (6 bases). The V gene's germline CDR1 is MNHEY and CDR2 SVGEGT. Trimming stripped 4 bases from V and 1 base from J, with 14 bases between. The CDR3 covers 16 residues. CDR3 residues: CASSSTRLESYNEQFF. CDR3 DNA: TGTGCCAGCAGTTCTACCAGACTAGAGTCCTACAATGAGCAGTTCTTC.

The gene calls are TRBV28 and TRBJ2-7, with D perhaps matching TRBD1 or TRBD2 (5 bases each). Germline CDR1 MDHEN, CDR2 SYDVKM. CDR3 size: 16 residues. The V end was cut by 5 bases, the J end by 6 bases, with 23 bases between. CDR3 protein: CASSPGTARYALEQYF. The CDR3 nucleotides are TGTGCCAGCAGTCCCGGGACCGCCAGGTACGCGCTCGAGCAGTACTTC.

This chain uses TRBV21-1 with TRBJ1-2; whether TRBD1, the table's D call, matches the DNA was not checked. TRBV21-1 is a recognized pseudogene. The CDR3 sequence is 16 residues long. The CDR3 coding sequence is TGTGCCAGCAGCAAAAGGGACAGGGACCAGATATATGGCTACACCTTC. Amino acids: CASSKRDRDQIYGYTF.

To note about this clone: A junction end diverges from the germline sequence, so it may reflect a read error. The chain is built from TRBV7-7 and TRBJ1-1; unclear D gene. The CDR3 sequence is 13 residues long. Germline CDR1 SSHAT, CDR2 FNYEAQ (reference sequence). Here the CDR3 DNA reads TGTGCTAGCAGCTTAGACGAGTGGGGTGAAGCTTTCTTT. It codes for CASSLDEWGEAFF. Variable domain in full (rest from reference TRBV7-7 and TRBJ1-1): GAGVSQSPRYKVTKRGQDVTLRCDPISSHATLYWYQQALGQGPEFLTYFNYEAQPDKSGLPSDRFSAERPEGSISTLTIQRTEQRDSAMYRCASSLDEWGEAFFGQGTRLTVV.

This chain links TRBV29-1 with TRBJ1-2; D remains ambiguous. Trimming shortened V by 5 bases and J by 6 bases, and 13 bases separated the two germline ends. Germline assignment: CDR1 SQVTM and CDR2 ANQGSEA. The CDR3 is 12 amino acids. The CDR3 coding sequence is TGCAGCGTTCATACCACGGAAGATGGCTACACCTTC. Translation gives CSVHTTEDGYTF.

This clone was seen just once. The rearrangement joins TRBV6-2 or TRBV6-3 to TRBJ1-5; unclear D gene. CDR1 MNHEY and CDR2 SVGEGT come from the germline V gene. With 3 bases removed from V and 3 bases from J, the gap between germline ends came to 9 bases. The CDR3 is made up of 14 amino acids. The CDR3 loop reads CASSYMENNQPQHF. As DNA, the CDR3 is TGTGCCAGCAGTTATATGGAAAACAATCAGCCCCAGCATTTT.

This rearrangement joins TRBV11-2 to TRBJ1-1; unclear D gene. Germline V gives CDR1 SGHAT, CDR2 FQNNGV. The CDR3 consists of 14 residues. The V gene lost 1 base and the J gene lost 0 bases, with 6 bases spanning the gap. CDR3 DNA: TGTGCCAGCAGCTTAGGCGAAATGAACACTGAAGCTTTCTTT. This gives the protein CASSLGEMNTEAFF.

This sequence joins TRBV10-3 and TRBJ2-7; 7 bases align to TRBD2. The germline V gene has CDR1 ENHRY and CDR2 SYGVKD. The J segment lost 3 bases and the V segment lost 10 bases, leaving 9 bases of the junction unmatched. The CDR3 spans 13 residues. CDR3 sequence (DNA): TGTGCCACCCACCGGGGGGAGGTCTACGAGCAGTACTTC. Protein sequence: CATHRGEVYEQYF.

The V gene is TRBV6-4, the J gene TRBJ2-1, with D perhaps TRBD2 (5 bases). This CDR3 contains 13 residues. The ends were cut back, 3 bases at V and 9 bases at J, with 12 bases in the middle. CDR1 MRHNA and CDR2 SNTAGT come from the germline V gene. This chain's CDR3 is CASSEYVGSEQFF. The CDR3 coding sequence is TGTGCCAGCAGTGAGTACGTGGGGAGTGAGCAGTTCTTC.

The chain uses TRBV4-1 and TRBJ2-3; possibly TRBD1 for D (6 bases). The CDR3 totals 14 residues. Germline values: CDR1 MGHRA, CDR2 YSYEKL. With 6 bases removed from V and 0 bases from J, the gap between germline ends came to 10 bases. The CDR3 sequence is CASSPQGSTDTQYF. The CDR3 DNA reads TGCGCCAGCAGTCCACAGGGTAGCACAGATACGCAGTATTTT.

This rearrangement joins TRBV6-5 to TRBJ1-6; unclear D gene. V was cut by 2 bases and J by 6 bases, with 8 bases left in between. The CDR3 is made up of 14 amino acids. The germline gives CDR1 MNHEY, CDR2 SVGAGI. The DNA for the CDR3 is TGTGCCAGCAGTTACAGGGTTTTTAATTCACCCCTCCACTTT. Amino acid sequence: CASSYRVFNSPLHF.

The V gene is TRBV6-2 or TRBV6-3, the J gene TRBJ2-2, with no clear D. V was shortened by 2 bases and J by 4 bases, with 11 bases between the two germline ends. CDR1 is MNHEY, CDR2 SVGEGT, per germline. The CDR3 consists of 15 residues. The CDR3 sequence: CASSYGVEATGELFF. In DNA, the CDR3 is TGTGCCAGCAGTTACGGGGTAGAAGCCACCGGGGAGCTGTTTTTT.

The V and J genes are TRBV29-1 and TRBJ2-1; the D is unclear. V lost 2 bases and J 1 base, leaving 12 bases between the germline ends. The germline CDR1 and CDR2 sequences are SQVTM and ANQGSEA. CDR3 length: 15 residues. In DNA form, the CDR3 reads TGCAGCGTTGAATTTGATCAGGTGTCCTACAATGAGCAGTTCTTC. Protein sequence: CSVEFDQVSYNEQFF.